Only a few counts were recorded for the clone carrying this T cell receptor (beta chain). The data were produced by immunoSEQ multiplex PCR, yet TCRdb's version contains in-frame clones alone and is incomplete. The table includes 250,000 to 350,000 clones, approximately 86% detected once. The sample comes from a study of blood T cell repertoires in COVID-19. Germline V gene lookup returns CDR1 SGHDT and CDR2 YYEEEE. Germline trimming cut 5 bases from V and 5 bases from J; bases unmatched to any gene: 6. This CDR3 has 14 amino acids. Material for sequencing was peripheral blood. The TCR comes from a woman in her 70s with COVID-19, enrolled during active disease. This rearrangement joins TRBV5-6 to TRBJ1-2; 10 bases agree with TRBD1. The chain's CDR3 is CASRETGGSYGYTF. DNA of the CDR3: TGTGCCAGCAGGGAGACAGGGGGCAGTTATGGCTACACCTTC. The whole variable domain, filled in from reference TRBV5-6 and TRBJ1-2, reads DAGVTQSPTHLIKTRGQQVTLRCSPKSGHDTVSWYQQALGQGPQFIFQYYEEEERQRGNFPDRFSGHQFPNYSSELNVNALLLGDSALYLCASRETGGSYGYTFGSGTRLTVV.